Below are 15 T cell receptor beta chains sequenced from a single sample in a study of cytomegalovirus exposure and HLA in healthy donors (dated by TCRdb to 2016 to 2017). The library relied on the immunoSEQ multiplex PCR assay. TCRdb provides this immuneACCESS table in a form limited to in-frame rearrangements. Some clones are lacking; in checked studies, under half of them reflect an unresolved V gene, and why the rest are absent is not known. The sample yields over 110,000 clones; 70% to 90% were counted once. Jointly, the top ten make up around 10% of the sample. Sequencing was performed on PBMCs. These receptors were taken from a young man in good health and CMV-seropositive.

The CDR3 protein is CASSLRGSYEQYF. The CDR3 DNA follows: TGTGCCAGCAGCTTACGGGGATCCTACGAGCAGTACTTC. The V and J genes are TRBV7-8 and TRBJ2-7; maybe TRBD2 (5 bases). V lost 2 bases to trimming and J lost 1 base, with 6 bases between them. CDR1 is SGHVS and CDR2 is FQNEAQ in the germline V gene. The CDR3 contains 13 residues.

This clone was picked up one time. This chain uses TRBV27 with TRBJ2-5, with D tentatively TRBD2 (6 bases). The V gene lost 2 bases and the J gene lost 3 bases, with 22 bases spanning the gap. Per the germline V gene, CDR1 is MNHEY and CDR2 is SMNVEV (reference sequence). The CDR3 length is 18 residues. CDR3 amino acids: CASSLASEGRGYEETQYF. Here the CDR3 DNA reads TGTGCCAGCAGTTTAGCTAGCGAGGGGCGCGGATACGAAGAGACCCAGTACTTC.

This chain connects TRBV27 to TRBJ2-7; 10 bases are a match to TRBD2. Looked up from germline, CDR1 is MNHEY and CDR2 is SMNVEV (reference sequence). The CDR3 has 15 amino acids. V lost 3 bases and J lost 2; bases outside the gene matches: 4. The chain's CDR3 is CASSLRLAGAYEQYF. The CDR3 DNA reads as TGTGCCAGCAGTTTGCGGCTAGCGGGGGCCTACGAGCAGTACTTC.

The sample holds a few counts of this clone. The gene calls are TRBV27 and TRBJ2-1, with 8 bases lining up with TRBD2. CDR1 and CDR2 (germline): MNHEY, SMNVEV (reference sequence). The CDR3 is 15 residues long. J gave up 3 bases and V 2 bases, and 3 bases lay outside the gene matches. The CDR3 reads CASSLERGNYNEQFF. CDR3 bases: TGTGCCAGCAGTTTAGAGCGGGGGAACTACAATGAGCAGTTCTTC.

The CDR3, as DNA: TGTGCCAGTAGTAACGACAGGGACAACCCCAGCTCTGGAAACACCATATATTTT. This encodes CASSNDRDNPSSGNTIYF. The rearrangement links TRBV19 to TRBJ1-3; TRBD1 aligns across 7 bases. Trimming removed 4 bases from V and 0 bases from J; junction bases left unmatched: 12. The CDR3 contains 18 residues. CDR1 and CDR2 from the germline V gene are LNHDA and SQIVND (reference sequence).

This clone was observed once. The chain links TRBV6-5 to TRBJ2-1; D remains ambiguous. The length of the CDR3 is 15 residues. The germline V gene has CDR1 MNHEY and CDR2 SVGAGI. The V gene lost 4 bases and the J gene lost 0 bases, with 10 bases spanning the gap. The CDR3 nucleotides read TGTGCCAGCAGTTCGGGTCCAAGCTCCTACAATGAGCAGTTCTTC. It yields the protein CASSSGPSSYNEQFF.

The count of this clone is one. The chain uses TRBV27 and TRBJ2-1, with TRBD1 matching over 9 bases. Germline values: CDR1 MNHEY, CDR2 SMNVEV (reference sequence). The CDR3 has 17 amino acids. V lost 0 bases, J lost 4 bases, and 7 bases stayed unmatched. CDR3 loop: CASSLSDPGTGYNEQFF. As DNA, the CDR3 is TGTGCCAGCAGTTTATCAGACCCCGGGACAGGGTACAATGAGCAGTTCTTC.

As for this clone: Other DNA sequences in this sample translate to the same CDR3. This chain uses TRBV6-5 with TRBJ1-1; D unclear. CDR1 MNHEY and CDR2 SVGAGI come from the germline V gene. This CDR3 is built from 13 residues. V was trimmed by 0 bases and J by 5 bases, leaving 7 bases between them. This CDR3 reads CASSYSRVTEAFF. The DNA of the CDR3 is TGTGCCAGCAGTTACTCGAGGGTAACTGAAGCTTTCTTT.

The chain has TRBV30 and TRBJ2-7; TRBD1 might be the D (6 bases). The CDR3 runs to 13 residues. Trimming shortened V by 1 base and J by 5 bases, and 12 bases separated the two germline ends. The germline gives CDR1 GTSNPN, CDR2 SVGIG (reference sequence). The DNA for the CDR3 is TGTGCCTGGAGTGCTACAGGGTCGGACGAGCAGTACTTC. It yields the protein CAWSATGSDEQYF.

V usage is TRBV1 and J usage is TRBJ2-3; TRBD2, the D gene given by the table, was not confirmed from the DNA. TRBV1 has pseudogene status. This CDR3 comprises 17 residues. The CDR3: CTSSQDSSGGATDTQYF. Here the CDR3 DNA reads TGCACCAGCAGCCAAGATTCTAGCGGGGGGGCAACAGATACGCAGTATTTT.

The V gene is TRBV9, the J gene TRBJ2-7, with D possibly TRBD1 on 5 matching bases. This CDR3 has 15 amino acids. V was trimmed by 3 bases and J by 1 base, leaving 14 bases between them. The germline gives CDR1 SGDLS, CDR2 YYNGEE. The DNA of the CDR3 is TGTGCCAGCAGCGGACAGATTAGTGGTTCCTACGAGCAGTACTTC. This translates into CASSGQISGSYEQYF.

The chain joins TRBV10-3 to TRBJ2-1; tentative D call: TRBD1 (5 bases). The germline V and J ends were trimmed by 3 bases and 4 bases, with 13 bases remaining between them. The CDR3 is 15 residues long. The V gene's germline CDR1 is ENHRY and CDR2 SYGVKD. CDR3 in amino acids: CAISDAQGLYNEQFF. Here the CDR3 DNA reads TGTGCCATCAGTGATGCCCAGGGCCTATACAATGAGCAGTTCTTC.

This clone is a singleton in its sample. J is TRBJ2-7 and V is TRBV7-8; 14 positions match TRBD2. Per the germline V gene, CDR1 is SGHVS and CDR2 is FQNEAQ. The CDR3 consists of 16 residues. V shed 5 bases, J shed 4 bases, and the junction held 7 bases outside the gene matches. Here the CDR3 reads CASSPGLAGVSYEQYF. CDR3 nucleotides: TGTGCCAGCAGCCCGGGACTAGCGGGAGTGTCGTACGAGCAGTACTTC.

This clone has a single count. The genes are TRBV5-4 and TRBJ1-5; TRBD1 agrees at 8 bases. The CDR3 consists of 15 residues. V trimming: 1 base; J trimming: 4 bases; junction bases outside the gene matches: 4. In germline, CDR1 is SGHNT, CDR2 YYREEE (reference sequence). CDR3 sequence: CASSLQGAVNQPQHF. CDR3 DNA sequence: TGTGCCAGCAGCTTGCAGGGGGCGGTTAATCAGCCCCAGCATTTT.

The rearrangement uses TRBV5-6 and TRBJ1-5; D is ambiguous. This CDR3 contains 13 residues. CDR1 SGHDT and CDR2 YYEEEE come from the germline V gene. V was shortened by 2 bases and J by 4 bases, with 7 bases between the two germline ends. The CDR3 coding sequence is TGTGCCAGCAGCTTTGAGGCGAATCAGCCCCAGCATTTT. Protein sequence: CASSFEANQPQHF.